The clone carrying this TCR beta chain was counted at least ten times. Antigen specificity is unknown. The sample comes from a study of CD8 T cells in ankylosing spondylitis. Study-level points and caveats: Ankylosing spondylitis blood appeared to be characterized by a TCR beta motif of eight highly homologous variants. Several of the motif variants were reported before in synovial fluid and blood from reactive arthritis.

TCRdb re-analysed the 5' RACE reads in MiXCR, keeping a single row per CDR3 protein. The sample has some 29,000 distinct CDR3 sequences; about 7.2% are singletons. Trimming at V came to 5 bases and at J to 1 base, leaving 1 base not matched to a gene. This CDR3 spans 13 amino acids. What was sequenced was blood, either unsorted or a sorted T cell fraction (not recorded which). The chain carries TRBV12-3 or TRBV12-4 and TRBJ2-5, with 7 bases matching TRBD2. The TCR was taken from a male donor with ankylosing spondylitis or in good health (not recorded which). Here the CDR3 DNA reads TGTGCCAGCAGTCCTAGCGGCCAAGAGACCCAGTACTTC. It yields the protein CASSPSGQETQYF.